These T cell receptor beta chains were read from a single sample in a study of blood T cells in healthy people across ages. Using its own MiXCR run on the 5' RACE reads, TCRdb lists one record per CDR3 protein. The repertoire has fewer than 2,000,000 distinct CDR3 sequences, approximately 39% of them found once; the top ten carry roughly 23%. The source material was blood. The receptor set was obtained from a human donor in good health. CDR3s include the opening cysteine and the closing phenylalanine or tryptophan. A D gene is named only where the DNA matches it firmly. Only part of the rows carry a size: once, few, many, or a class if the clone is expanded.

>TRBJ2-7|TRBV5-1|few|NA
TGCGCCAGCAGCCTCAGACCGGATTTCTCCTACGAGCAGTACTTC
CASSLRPDFSYEQYF
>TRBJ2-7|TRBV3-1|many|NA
TGTGCCAGCAGTCTGGCGAACTCCTACGAGCAGTACTTC
CASSLANSYEQYF
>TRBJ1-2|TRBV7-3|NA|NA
TGTGCCAGCAGCTCTGACCCCAAATATGGCTACACCTTC
CASSSDPKYGYTF
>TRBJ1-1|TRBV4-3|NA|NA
TGCGCCAGCAGCCAAGACGGCAGTGGGGACACTGAAGCTTTCTTT
CASSQDGSGDTEAFF
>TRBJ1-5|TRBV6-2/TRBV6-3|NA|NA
TGTGCCAGCAGCTTAGGCAGGGAAGAGCAGCCCCAGCATTTT
CASSLGREEQPQHF
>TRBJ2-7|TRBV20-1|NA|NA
TGCAGTGCTTCAGGGGTGGGGTCCTTCGGACCCTACGAGCAGTACTTC
CSASGVGSFGPYEQYF
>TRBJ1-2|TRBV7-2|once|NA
TGTGCCAGCAGCTTAGATTTCGGAGCTAACTATGGCTACACCTTC
CASSLDFGANYGYTF
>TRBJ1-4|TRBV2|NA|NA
TGTGCCACGGGTCGGCAGGCAGGTGAAAAACTGTTTTTT
CATGRQAGEKLFF
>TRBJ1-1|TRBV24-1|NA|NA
TGTGCCACCAGTGGGGCCCTGGGGCGTGAAGCTTTCTTT
CATSGALGREAFF
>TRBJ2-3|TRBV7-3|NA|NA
TGTGCCGGCAGCTCATTTGGACTCGACGACACAGATACGCAGTATTTT
CAGSSFGLDDTDTQYF
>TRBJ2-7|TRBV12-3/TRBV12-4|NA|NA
TGTGCCAGCAGTTTTCTGTCAGACGCGGACTACGAGCAGTACTTC
CASSFLSDADYEQYF
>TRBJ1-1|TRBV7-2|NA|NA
TGTGCCAGCGGAGGGTGGAACACTGAAGCTTTCTTT
CASGGWNTEAFF
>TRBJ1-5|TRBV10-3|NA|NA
TGTGCCATCAGTGAGTCAGGGCTGGGTCAGCCCCAGCATTTT
CAISESGLGQPQHF